This T cell receptor beta chain was found in a study of T-cell reconstitution after alpha-beta-depleted transplantation in children. Preparation of the TCRbeta library used unique molecular identifiers. Via MiXCR, TCRdb re-called the PCR reads, giving one row per CDR3 protein. The sample includes about 500,000 distinct CDR3 sequences, approximately 32% of them seen just once. This clonotype was detected many times. The V end was cut by 5 bases, the J end by 8 bases, with 4 bases between. CDR1 is MNHNY, CDR2 SVGAGI, per germline (reference sequence). The CDR3 totals 11 residues. The sequence derives from a human donor who donated a stem cell graft to a child with aplastic anemia. Sequenced material: PBMCs from the stem cell graft donor, taken from the stem cell graft. The chain recombines TRBV6-6 with TRBJ1-6; no clear D. The CDR3 sequence is CASSGDSPLHF. The CDR3, as DNA: TGTGCCAGCAGTGGGGATTCACCCCTCCACTTT.